Below are 11 T cell receptor beta chains sequenced from a single sample in a study of early T cells in non-severe SARS-CoV-2 infection. MiXCR, run by TCRdb on the 5' RACE reads, gives a single entry per CDR3 protein. The data hold 75,000 or so distinct CDR3 sequences, with 10% to 15% observed a single time. Sequenced input: whole blood. The source is an adult who was a healthcare worker with PCR-confirmed SARS-CoV-2 infection or an uninfected control (not recorded which).

This chain links TRBV5-6 with TRBJ2-7, with D tentatively TRBD2 (5 bases). With 2 bases removed from V and 0 bases from J, the gap between germline ends came to 12 bases. Germline values: CDR1 SGHDT, CDR2 YYEEEE. The CDR3 runs to 15 residues. CDR3 residues: CASSFPGISSYEQYF. The DNA of the CDR3 is TGTGCCAGCAGCTTTCCGGGGATCAGCTCCTACGAGCAGTACTTC.

The gene calls are TRBV20-1 and TRBJ2-7; 7 bases fit TRBD2. Looked up from germline, CDR1 is DFQATT and CDR2 is SNEGSKA (reference sequence). The V segment lost 4 bases and the J segment 3 bases; nucleotides outside the gene matches: 6. This CDR3 is built from 13 residues. CDR3 loop: CSANREDNYEQYF. CDR3 DNA: TGCAGTGCTAACCGGGAGGACAACTACGAGCAGTACTTC.

This clonotype was found a few times. CDR3 DNA: TGTGCCAGCAGCTTAGGGACAGGGTCTGGGGCCAACGTCCTGACTTTC. Amino acid sequence: CASSLGTGSGANVLTF. The chain is built from TRBV7-9 and TRBJ2-6, with 8 bases identical to TRBD1. The J segment lost 1 base and the V segment lost 1 base, leaving 0 bases of the junction unmatched. CDR3 length: 16 residues. CDR1 and CDR2 from the germline V gene are SEHNR and FQNEAQ (reference sequence).

V usage is TRBV5-1 and J usage is TRBJ2-6, with 7 bases fitting TRBD1. The V segment lost 4 bases and the J segment 2 bases; nucleotides outside the gene matches: 3. Germline V lookup: CDR1 SGHRS, CDR2 YFSETQ. The CDR3 runs 15 residues. CDR3 nucleotide sequence: TGCGCCAGCAGCATCGGGACAGCTGGGGCCAACGTCCTGACTTTC. It codes for CASSIGTAGANVLTF.

This clonotype was picked up many times. The CDR3 here is CASSPGQSAAFF. DNA of the CDR3: TGTGCCAGCAGCCCCGGACAGTCTGCGGCTTTCTTT. The genes are TRBV13 and TRBJ1-1; D possibly corresponds to TRBD1 (6 bases). The germline V and J ends were trimmed by 5 bases and 11 bases, with 15 bases remaining between them. CDR3 length: 12 residues. Germline V lookup: CDR1 PRHDT, CDR2 FYEKMQ (reference sequence).

This clonotype has ten or more counts. The chain carries TRBV6-5 and TRBJ2-1; 13 bases are shared with TRBD2. CDR3 length: 19 residues. The trim removed 7 bases at V and 0 bases at J, leaving 12 bases unmatched. The germline V gene encodes CDR1 MNHEY and CDR2 SVGAGI. The CDR3 loop is CASTETSGGLVTSYNEQFF. CDR3 nucleotide sequence: TGTGCCAGCACCGAGACTAGCGGGGGGCTTGTGACCTCCTACAATGAGCAGTTCTTC.

This clonotype was observed a few times. At one boundary the junction diverges from the germline segment, which might be a read error. The rearrangement joins TRBV6-1 to TRBJ1-5, with TRBD1 as a possible D gene (5 bases). CDR3 size: 14 residues. Germline V CDR1 and CDR2: MNHNS, SASEGT. CDR3 DNA sequence: TGTGTCAGCAGGGTTCCTGGGAGCAATCAGCCCCAGCATTTT. This gives the protein CVSRVPGSNQPQHF.

The genes are TRBV3-1 and TRBJ2-3; possible D gene TRBD2, 6 bases. Trimming left V 0 bases short and J 6 bases short, with 13 bases between. The CDR3 is 15 residues long. Germline CDR1 LGHDT, CDR2 YNNKEL (reference sequence). Here the CDR3 DNA reads TGTGCCAGCAGCCAAGATGGGACTTCCGGGGATACGCAGTATTTT. This encodes CASSQDGTSGDTQYF.

Concerning this clonotype itself: This may be a read error: a much more frequent sequence differs by one nucleotide. V gene TRBV7-2 combines with J gene TRBJ1-1; 8 positions agree with TRBD1. The junction had 13 bases not matched to a gene; V was cut back by 8 bases and J by 5 bases. The CDR3 is 15 amino acids. The germline V gene encodes CDR1 SGHTA and CDR2 FQGNSA. The CDR3, as DNA: TGTGCCAGCGGCATGAACAGGGGGTTGAGGACTGAAGCTTTCTTT. Residues: CASGMNRGLRTEAFF.

The gene calls are TRBV3-1 and TRBJ2-3; 9 bases map to TRBD2. Germline V lookup: CDR1 LGHDT, CDR2 YNNKEL (reference sequence). J lost 0 bases, V lost 6 bases, and 4 bases had no gene match. This CDR3 region has 15 residues. This CDR3 is CASRRLAESTDTQYF. For the CDR3, the DNA is TGTGCCAGCAGAAGACTAGCGGAAAGCACAGATACGCAGTATTTT.

V is TRBV7-2 and J is TRBJ1-6; D remains unclear. The CDR3 consists of 12 residues. CDR1 SGHTA and CDR2 FQGNSA come from the germline V gene. Trimming removed 5 bases from V and 10 bases from J, with 9 bases in between. The CDR3 DNA is TGTGCCAGCAGCCTACTTGGATCACCCCTCCACTTT. Amino acid sequence: CASSLLGSPLHF.